This entry features one TCR beta chain sequence. The data originate from a study of control samples from healthy donors and cancer patients. This table comes from immunoSEQ multiplex PCR, and its TCRdb copy is limited to in-frame clones, with some not included. The sample shows fewer than 300,000 clones, approximately 80% of them seen only once. This CDR3 has 13 amino acids. Germline V gene lookup returns CDR1 KGHSH and CDR2 LQKENI. V lost 4 bases to trimming and J lost 5 bases, with 11 bases between them. The rearrangement uses TRBV18 and TRBJ1-1; the D gene is possibly TRBD1 (6 bases). Sample: PBMCs. The receptor was derived from a woman in her fifties or sixties with lung cancer. CDR3 coding DNA: TGTGCCAGCTCACATGAGGGGGGGACTGAAGCTTTCTTT. Its translation is CASSHEGGTEAFF.